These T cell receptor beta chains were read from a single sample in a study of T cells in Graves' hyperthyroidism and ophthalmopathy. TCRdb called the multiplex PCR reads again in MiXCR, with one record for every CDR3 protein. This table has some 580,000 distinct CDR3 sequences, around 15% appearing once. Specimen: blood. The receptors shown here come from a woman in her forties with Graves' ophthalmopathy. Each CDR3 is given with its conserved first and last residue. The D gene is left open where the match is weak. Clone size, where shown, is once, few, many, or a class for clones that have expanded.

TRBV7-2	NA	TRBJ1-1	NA	CASSGTGAFSAFF	TGTGCCAGCAGCGGGACGGGAGCTTTTAGTGCTTTCTTT
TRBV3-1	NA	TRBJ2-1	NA	CASRGAGSSNEQFF	TGTGCCAGCAGGGGGGCAGGGAGTAGCAATGAGCAGTTCTTC
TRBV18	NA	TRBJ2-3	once	CASSPGDWRTDTQYF	TGTGCCAGCTCACCTGGGGACTGGCGCACAGATACGCAGTATTTT
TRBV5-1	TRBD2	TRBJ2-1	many	CASSILLANEQFF	TGCGCCAGCAGCATTCTACTAGCGAATGAGCAGTTCTTC
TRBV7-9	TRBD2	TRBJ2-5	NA	CASSLGLSSGKETQYF	TGTGCCAGCAGCTTAGGACTGTCTAGCGGGAAAGAGACCCAGTACTTC
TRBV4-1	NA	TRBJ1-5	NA	CASSRSRGLSNQPQHF	TGCGCCAGCAGCCGATCCCGGGGACTTAGCAATCAGCCCCAGCATTTT
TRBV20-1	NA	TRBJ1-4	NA	CSARDPTDTNEKLFF	TGCAGTGCTAGAGATCCGACGGATACTAATGAAAAACTGTTTTTT
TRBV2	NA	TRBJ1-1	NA	CASRRGQEIEAFF	TGTGCCAGCAGACGGGGTCAGGAGATAGAAGCTTTCTTT
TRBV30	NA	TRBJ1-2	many	CAWSVQDSYGYTF	TGTGCCTGGAGTGTACAGGACAGCTATGGCTACACCTTC
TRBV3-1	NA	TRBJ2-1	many	CASSLRTPSYNEQFF	TGTGCCAGCAGCCTCAGGACCCCCTCCTACAATGAGCAGTTCTTC
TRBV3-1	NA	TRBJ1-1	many	CASSQDSGMWTEAFF	TGTGCCAGCAGCCAAGATAGCGGGATGTGGACTGAAGCTTTCTTT
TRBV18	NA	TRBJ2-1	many	CASSPTTENNEQFF	TGTGCCAGCTCACCTACGACGGAGAACAATGAGCAGTTCTTC
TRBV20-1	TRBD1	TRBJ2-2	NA	CSARDLREGALGGELFF	TGCAGTGCTAGAGATCTTCGAGAGGGGGCTTTGGGCGGGGAGCTGTTTTTT
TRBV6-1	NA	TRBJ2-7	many	CASSGQGGSYEQYF	TGTGCCAGCAGTGGACAGGGAGGGTCCTACGAGCAGTACTTC
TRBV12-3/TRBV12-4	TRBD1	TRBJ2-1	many	CASSPPGQGNEQFF	TGTGCCAGCAGTCCCCCGGGACAGGGGAATGAGCAGTTCTTC
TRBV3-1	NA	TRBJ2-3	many	CASRSGGIDTQYF	TGTGCCAGCAGGTCAGGGGGGATAGATACGCAGTATTTT
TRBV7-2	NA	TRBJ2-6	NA	CASSPGHGANVLTF	TGTGCCAGCAGCCCCGGCCATGGGGCCAACGTCCTGACTTTC
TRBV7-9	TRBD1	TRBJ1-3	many	CASSPLDRAGGNTIYF	TGTGCCAGCAGCCCACTGGACAGGGCCGGCGGAAACACCATATATTTT
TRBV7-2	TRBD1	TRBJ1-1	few	CASSSDRGYTEAFF	TGTGCCAGCAGCTCGGACAGGGGATACACTGAAGCTTTCTTT
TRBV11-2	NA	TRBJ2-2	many	CASSLGPTAAGELFF	TGTGCCAGCAGCCTGGGACCAACGGCGGCCGGGGAGCTGTTTTTT
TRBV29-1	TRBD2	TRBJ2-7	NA	CSVAGLAGAYEQYF	TGCAGCGTTGCGGGACTAGCGGGGGCCTACGAGCAGTACTTC
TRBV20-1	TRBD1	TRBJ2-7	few	CSARFQGAGYEQYF	TGCAGTGCTAGATTCCAGGGGGCAGGATACGAGCAGTACTTC
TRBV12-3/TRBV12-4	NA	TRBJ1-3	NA	CASTEPEGGADTIYF	TGTGCCAGCACCGAGCCAGAGGGGGGGGCGGACACCATATATTTT
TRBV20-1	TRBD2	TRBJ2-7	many	CSASGLAGFYEQYF	TGCAGTGCTAGCGGACTAGCGGGATTCTACGAGCAGTACTTC
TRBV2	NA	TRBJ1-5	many	CASMEVSNQPQHF	TGTGCCAGCATGGAGGTTAGCAATCAGCCCCAGCATTTT
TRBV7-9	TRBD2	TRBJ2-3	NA	CASSLQREQDTQYF	TGTGCCAGCAGCTTGCAGCGGGAGCAAGATACGCAGTATTTT
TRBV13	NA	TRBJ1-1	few	CASSWGRAAEAFF	TGTGCCAGCAGCTGGGGACGGGCAGCTGAAGCTTTCTTT